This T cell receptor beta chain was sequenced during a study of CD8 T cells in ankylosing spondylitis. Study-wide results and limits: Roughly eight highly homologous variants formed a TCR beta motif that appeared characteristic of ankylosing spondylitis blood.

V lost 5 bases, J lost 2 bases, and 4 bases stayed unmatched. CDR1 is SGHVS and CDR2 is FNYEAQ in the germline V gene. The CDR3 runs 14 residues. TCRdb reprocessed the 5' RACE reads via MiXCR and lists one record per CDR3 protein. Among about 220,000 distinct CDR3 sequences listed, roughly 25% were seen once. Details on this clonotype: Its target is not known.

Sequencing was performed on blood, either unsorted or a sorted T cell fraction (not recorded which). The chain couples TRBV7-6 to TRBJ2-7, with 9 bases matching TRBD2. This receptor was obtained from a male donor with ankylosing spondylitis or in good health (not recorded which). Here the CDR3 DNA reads TGTGCCAGCAGCAGAGCGGGAGGCCCCTACGAGCAGTACTTC. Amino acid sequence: CASSRAGGPYEQYF.